This T cell receptor (beta chain) stems from a study of cytomegalovirus exposure and HLA in healthy donors. Researchers ran the PCR with 60 Vbeta and 13 Jbeta primers. Profiling relied on immunoSEQ multiplex PCR, and the TCRdb table lists in-frame clones only, not all of them. The sample lists roughly 180,000 clones; around four fifths were seen once. Germline CDR1 and CDR2: MNHNS and SASEGT. Trimming cost V 3 bases and J 3 bases, with 15 bases left between them. The CDR3 sequence is 15 residues long. Sequencing input: PBMCs. The V gene is TRBV6-1, the J gene TRBJ2-7, with D possibly TRBD1 on 6 matching bases. The TCR originated in a man younger than 35 in good health and CMV-seronegative. The CDR3 is CASSDLTGWVYEQYF. The DNA for the CDR3 is TGTGCCAGCAGTGATTTGACAGGATGGGTCTACGAGCAGTACTTC.